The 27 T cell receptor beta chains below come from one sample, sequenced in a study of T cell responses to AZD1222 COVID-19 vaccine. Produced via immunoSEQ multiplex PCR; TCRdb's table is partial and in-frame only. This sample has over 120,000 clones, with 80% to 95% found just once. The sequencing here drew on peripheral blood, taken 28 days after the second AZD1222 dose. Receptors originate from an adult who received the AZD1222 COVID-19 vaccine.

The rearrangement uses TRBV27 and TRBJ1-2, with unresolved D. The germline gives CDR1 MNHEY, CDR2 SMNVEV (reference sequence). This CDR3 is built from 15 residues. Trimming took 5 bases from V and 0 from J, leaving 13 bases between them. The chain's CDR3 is CASSRGRVANYGYTF. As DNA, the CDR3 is TGTGCCAGCAGTCGTGGACGGGTAGCTAACTATGGCTACACCTTC.

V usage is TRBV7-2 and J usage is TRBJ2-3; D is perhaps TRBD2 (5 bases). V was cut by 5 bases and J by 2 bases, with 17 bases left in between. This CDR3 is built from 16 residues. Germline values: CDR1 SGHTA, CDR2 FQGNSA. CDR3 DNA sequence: TGTGCCAGCAGCCCACGAATTTCGGGATCCACAGATACGCAGTATTTT. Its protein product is CASSPRISGSTDTQYF.

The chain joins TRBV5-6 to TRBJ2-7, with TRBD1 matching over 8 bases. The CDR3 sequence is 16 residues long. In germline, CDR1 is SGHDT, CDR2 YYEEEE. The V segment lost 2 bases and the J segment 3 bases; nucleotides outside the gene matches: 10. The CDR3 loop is CASSFGTGISIYEQYF. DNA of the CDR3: TGTGCCAGCAGCTTCGGGACAGGAATATCCATCTACGAGCAGTACTTC.

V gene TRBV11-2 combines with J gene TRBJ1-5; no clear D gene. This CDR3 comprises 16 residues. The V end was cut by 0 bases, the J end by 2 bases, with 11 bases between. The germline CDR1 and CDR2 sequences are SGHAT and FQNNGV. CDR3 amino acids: CASSLDKAAGNQPQHF. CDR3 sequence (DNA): TGTGCCAGCAGCTTAGATAAGGCGGCCGGCAATCAGCCCCAGCATTTT.

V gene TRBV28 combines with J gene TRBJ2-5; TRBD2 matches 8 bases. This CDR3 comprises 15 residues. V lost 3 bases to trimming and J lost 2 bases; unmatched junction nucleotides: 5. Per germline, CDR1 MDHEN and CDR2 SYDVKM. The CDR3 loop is CASSLAGGRQETQYF. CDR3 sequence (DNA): TGTGCCAGCAGTTTGGCGGGAGGAAGGCAAGAGACCCAGTACTTC.

The CDR3: CASGLLGASTAYEAFF. DNA of the CDR3: TGTGCCAGTGGCCTTTTAGGGGCTTCAACCGCCTATGAAGCTTTCTTT. The rearrangement uses TRBV19 and TRBJ1-1, with D tentatively TRBD1 (5 bases). Germline CDR1 LNHDA, CDR2 SQIVND (reference sequence). Between the trimmed V and J ends, which lost 8 bases and 7 bases, there was a span of 26 bases. The CDR3 totals 16 residues.

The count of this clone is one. The CDR3 sequence is CASSTTDYNQPQHF. The CDR3 region has the DNA TGTGCCAGCAGCACGACAGATTACAATCAGCCCCAGCATTTT. The rearrangement uses TRBV7-9 and TRBJ1-5, with a weak D call TRBD1 (5 bases). The CDR3 loop spans 14 amino acids. Trimming removed 5 bases from V and 3 bases from J, with 11 bases in between. Per germline, CDR1 SEHNR and CDR2 FQNEAQ (reference sequence).

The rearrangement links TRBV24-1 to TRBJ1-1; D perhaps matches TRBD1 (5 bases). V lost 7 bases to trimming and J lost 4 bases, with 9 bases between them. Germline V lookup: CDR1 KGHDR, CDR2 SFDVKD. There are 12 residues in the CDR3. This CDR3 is CATSQGVTEAFF. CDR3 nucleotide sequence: TGTGCCACCAGCCAAGGGGTCACTGAAGCTTTCTTT.

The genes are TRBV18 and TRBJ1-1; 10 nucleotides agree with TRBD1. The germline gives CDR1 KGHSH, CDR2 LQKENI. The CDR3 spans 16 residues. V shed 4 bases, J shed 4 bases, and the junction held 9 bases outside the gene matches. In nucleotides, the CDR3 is TGTGCCAGCTCACTGGACAGGGGGTGGGATGGCACTGAAGCTTTCTTT. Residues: CASSLDRGWDGTEAFF. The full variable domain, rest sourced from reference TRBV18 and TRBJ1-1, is NAGVMQNPRHLVRRRGQEARLRCSPMKGHSHVYWYRQLPEEGLKFMVYLQKENIIDESGMPKERFSAEFPKEGPSILRIQQVVRGDSAAYFCASSLDRGWDGTEAFFGQGTRLTVV.

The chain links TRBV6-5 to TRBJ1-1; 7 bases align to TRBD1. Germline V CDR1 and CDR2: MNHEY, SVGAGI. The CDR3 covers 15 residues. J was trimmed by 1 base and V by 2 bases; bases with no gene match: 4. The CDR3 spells CASSYGDRANTEAFF. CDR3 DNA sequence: TGTGCCAGCAGTTACGGAGACAGGGCGAACACTGAAGCTTTCTTT.

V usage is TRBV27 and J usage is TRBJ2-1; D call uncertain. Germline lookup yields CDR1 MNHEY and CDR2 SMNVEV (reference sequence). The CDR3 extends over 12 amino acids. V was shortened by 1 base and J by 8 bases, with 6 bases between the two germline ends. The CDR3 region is CASSLLGYEQFF. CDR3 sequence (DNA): TGTGCCAGCAGTTTATTGGGGTATGAGCAGTTCTTC.

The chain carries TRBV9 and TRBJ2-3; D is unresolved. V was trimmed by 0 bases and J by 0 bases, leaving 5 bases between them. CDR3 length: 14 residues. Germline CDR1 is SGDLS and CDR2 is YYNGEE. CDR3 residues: CASSVGKSTDTQYF. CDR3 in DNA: TGTGCCAGCAGCGTAGGAAAGAGCACAGATACGCAGTATTTT. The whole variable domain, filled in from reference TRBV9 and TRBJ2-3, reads DSGVTQTPKHLITATGQRVTLRCSPRSGDLSVYWYQQSLDQGLQFLIQYYNGEERAKGNILERFSAQQFPDLHSELNLSSLELGDSALYFCASSVGKSTDTQYFGPGTRLTVL.

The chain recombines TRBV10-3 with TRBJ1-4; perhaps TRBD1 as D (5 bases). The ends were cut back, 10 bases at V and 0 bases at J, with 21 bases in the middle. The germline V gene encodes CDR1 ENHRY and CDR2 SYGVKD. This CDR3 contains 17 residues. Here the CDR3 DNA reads TGTGCCACGCGGGGGGGACTCCTCACTGCAACTAATGAAAAACTGTTTTTT. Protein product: CATRGGLLTATNEKLFF.

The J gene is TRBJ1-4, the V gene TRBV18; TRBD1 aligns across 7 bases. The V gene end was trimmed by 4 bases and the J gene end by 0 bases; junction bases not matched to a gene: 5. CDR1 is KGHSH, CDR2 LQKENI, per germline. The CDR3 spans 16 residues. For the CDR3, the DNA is TGTGCCAGCTCACTAAGACAGGGAGCAACTAATGAAAAACTGTTTTTT. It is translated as CASSLRQGATNEKLFF. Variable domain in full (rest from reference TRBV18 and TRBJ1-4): NAGVMQNPRHLVRRRGQEARLRCSPMKGHSHVYWYRQLPEEGLKFMVYLQKENIIDESGMPKERFSAEFPKEGPSILRIQQVVRGDSAAYFCASSLRQGATNEKLFFGSGTQLSVL.

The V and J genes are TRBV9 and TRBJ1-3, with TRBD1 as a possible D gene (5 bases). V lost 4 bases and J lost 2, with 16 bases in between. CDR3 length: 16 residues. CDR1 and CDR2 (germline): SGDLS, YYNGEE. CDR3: CASSTRGGPPGNTIYF. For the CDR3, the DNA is TGTGCCAGCAGCACCCGCGGGGGTCCCCCTGGAAACACCATATATTTT.

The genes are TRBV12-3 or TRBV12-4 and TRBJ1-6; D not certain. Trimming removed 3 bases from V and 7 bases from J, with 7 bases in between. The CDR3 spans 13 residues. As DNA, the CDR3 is TGTGCCAGCAGTTTGAACGGAAATTCACCCCTCCACTTT. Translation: CASSLNGNSPLHF.

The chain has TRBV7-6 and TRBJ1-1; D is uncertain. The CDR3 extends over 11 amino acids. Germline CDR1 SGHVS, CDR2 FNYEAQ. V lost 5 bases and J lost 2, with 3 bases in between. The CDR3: CASSLNTEAFF. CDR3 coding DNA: TGTGCCAGCAGCCTAAACACTGAAGCTTTCTTT. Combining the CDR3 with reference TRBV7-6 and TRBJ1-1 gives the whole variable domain GAGVSQSPRYKVTKRGQDVALRCDPISGHVSLYWYRQALGQGPEFLTYFNYEAQQDKSGLPNDRFSAERPEGSISTLTIQRTEQRDSAMYRCASSLNTEAFFGQGTRLTVV.

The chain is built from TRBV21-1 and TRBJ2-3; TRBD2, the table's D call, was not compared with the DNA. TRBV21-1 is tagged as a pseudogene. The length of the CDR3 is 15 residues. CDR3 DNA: TGTGCCAGCAGCAAAGGTCGCGGAAGCACAGATACGCAGTATTTT. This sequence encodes CASSKGRGSTDTQYF.

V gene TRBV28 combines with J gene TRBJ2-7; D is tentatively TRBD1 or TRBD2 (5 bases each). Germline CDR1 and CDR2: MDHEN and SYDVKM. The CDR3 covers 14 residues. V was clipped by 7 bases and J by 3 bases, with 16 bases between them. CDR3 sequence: CASTNPAGSYEQYF. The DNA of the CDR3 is TGTGCCAGCACCAACCCCGCAGGGAGCTACGAGCAGTACTTC.

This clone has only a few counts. CDR3 nucleotide sequence: TGTGCCAGTAGTGGGGCAAGTGAGCAGTTCTTC. This translates into CASSGASEQFF. This chain joins TRBV19 and TRBJ2-1; weak D call: TRBD1 (5 bases). The CDR3 covers 11 residues. Looked up from germline, CDR1 is LNHDA and CDR2 is SQIVND (reference sequence). V lost 5 bases and J 9 bases, leaving 8 bases between the germline ends.

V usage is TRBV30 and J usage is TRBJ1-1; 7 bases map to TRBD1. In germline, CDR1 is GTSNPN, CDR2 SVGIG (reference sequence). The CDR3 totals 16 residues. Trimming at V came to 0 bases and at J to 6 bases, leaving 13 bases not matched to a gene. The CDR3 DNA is TGTGCCTGGAGTGTAGGGGGGTCAGGGGGAACCCCTGAAGCTTTCTTT. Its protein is CAWSVGGSGGTPEAFF. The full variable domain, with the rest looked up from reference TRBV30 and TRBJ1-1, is SQTIHQWPATLVQPVGSPLSLECTVEGTSNPNLYWYRQAAGRGLQLLFYSVGIGQISSEVPQNLSASRPQDRQFILSSKKLLLSDSGFYLCAWSVGGSGGTPEAFFGQGTRLTVV.

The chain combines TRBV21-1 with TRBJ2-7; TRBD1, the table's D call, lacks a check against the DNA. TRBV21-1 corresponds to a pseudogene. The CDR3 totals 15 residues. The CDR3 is CASSKFRTGIDEQYF. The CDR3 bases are TGTGCCAGCAGCAAATTCCGGACAGGGATTGACGAGCAGTACTTC.

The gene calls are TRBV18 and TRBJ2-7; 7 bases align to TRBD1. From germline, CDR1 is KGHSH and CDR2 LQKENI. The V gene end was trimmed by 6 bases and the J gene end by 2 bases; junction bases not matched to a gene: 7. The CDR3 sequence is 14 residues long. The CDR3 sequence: CASSTGTEAYEQYF. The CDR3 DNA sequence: TGTGCCAGCTCTACGGGGACAGAAGCCTACGAGCAGTACTTC.

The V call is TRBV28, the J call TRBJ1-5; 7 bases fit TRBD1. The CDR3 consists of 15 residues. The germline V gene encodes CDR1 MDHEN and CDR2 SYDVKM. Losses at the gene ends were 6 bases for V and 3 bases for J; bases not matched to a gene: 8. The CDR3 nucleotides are TGTGCCAGCAGAACTTGGACAGGCCTCAATCAGCCCCAGCATTTT. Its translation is CASRTWTGLNQPQHF. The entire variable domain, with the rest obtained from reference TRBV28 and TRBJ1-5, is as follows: DVKVTQSSRYLVKRTGEKVFLECVQDMDHENMFWYRQDPGLGLRLIYFSYDVKMKEKGDIPEGYSVSREKKERFSLILESASTNQTSMYLCASRTWTGLNQPQHFGDGTRLSIL.

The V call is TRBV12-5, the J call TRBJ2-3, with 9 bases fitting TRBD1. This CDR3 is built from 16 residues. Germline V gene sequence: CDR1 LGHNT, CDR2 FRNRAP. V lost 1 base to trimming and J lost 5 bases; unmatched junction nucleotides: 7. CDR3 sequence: CASGLGEQGAGDTQYF. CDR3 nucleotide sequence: TGTGCTAGTGGTTTGGGGGAACAGGGGGCAGGAGATACGCAGTATTTT.

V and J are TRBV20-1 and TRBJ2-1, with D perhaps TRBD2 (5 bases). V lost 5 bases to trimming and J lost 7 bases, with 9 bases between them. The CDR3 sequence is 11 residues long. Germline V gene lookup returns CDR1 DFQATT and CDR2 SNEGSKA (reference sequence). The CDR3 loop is CSARRNNEQFF. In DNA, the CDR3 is TGCAGTGCTCGGAGGAATAATGAGCAGTTCTTC.

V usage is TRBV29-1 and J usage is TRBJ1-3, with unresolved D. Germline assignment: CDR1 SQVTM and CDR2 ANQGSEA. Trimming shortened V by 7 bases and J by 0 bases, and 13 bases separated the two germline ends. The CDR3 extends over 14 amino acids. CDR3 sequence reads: CSAKSGSSGNTIYF. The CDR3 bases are TGCAGCGCCAAGAGCGGGTCCTCTGGAAACACCATATATTTT.